These 16 T cell receptor beta chains were sequenced from one sample in a study of control samples from healthy donors and cancer patients. Libraries were prepared by immunoSEQ multiplex PCR; TCRdb keeps only in-frame clonotypes and omits some of them. The table shows roughly 98,000 clones, with 82% occurring only once. What was sequenced was blood. The source of these receptors is a woman aged 60 to 75 in good health.

V and J are TRBV5-5 and TRBJ2-3, with D possibly TRBD2 on 7 matching bases. V was shortened by 1 base and J by 4 bases, with 16 bases between the two germline ends. The CDR3 covers 16 residues. Germline CDR1 is SGHKS and CDR2 is YYEKEE (reference sequence). The CDR3 nucleotides read TGTGCCAGCAGCTTGTCGGGGGGCTCATGGGCAGATACGCAGTATTTT. Amino acids: CASSLSGGSWADTQYF. The full variable domain, its missing parts supplied by reference TRBV5-5 and TRBJ2-3, is DAGVTQSPTHLIKTRGQQVTLRCSPISGHKSVSWYQQVLGQGPQFIFQYYEKEERGRGNFPDRFSARQFPNYSSELNVNALLLGDSALYLCASSLSGGSWADTQYFGPGTRLTVL.

The chain uses TRBV6-5 and TRBJ2-3; TRBD2 matches 10 bases. V dropped 11 bases and J dropped 0; count of bases not matched to a gene: 8. Per the germline V gene, CDR1 is MNHEY and CDR2 is SVGAGI. The CDR3 is made up of 15 amino acids. CDR3 residues: CAARLAGRSTDTQYF. CDR3 DNA: TGTGCCGCTAGACTAGCGGGCCGAAGCACAGATACGCAGTATTTT.

This clone was seen only once. The junction departs from the called germline gene at one end, perhaps through a read error. The gene calls are TRBV7-9 and TRBJ1-5; 9 nucleotides line up with TRBD1. This CDR3 contains 15 residues. The germline CDR1 and CDR2 sequences are SEHNR and FQNEAQ (reference sequence). Here the CDR3 reads CVSSYGQGRAQPQHF. As DNA, the CDR3 is TGTGTCAGCAGCTACGGACAGGGGAGGGCTCAGCCCCAGCATTTT. The complete variable domain, with remaining parts taken from reference TRBV7-9 and TRBJ1-5, reads DTGVSQNPRHKITKRGQNVTFRCDPISEHNRLYWYRQTLGQGPEFLTYFQNEAQLEKSRLLSDRFSAERPKGSFSTLEIQRTEQGDSAMYLCVSSYGQGRAQPQHFGDGTRLSIL.

The J gene is TRBJ1-1, the V gene TRBV29-1, with D tentatively TRBD1 (6 bases). Germline V lookup: CDR1 SQVTM, CDR2 ANQGSEA. This CDR3 has 13 amino acids. V dropped 4 bases and J dropped 6 bases, with 15 bases sitting between them. CDR3 DNA: TGCAGCGTTGGAATAGGGGGAAGCGCTGAAGCTTTCTTT. Its translation is CSVGIGGSAEAFF.

The chain has TRBV18 and TRBJ2-1; D perhaps matches TRBD2 (5 bases). Germline CDR1 is KGHSH and CDR2 is LQKENI. The CDR3 is made up of 13 amino acids. The germline V and J ends were trimmed by 4 bases and 5 bases, with 9 bases remaining between them. CDR3 bases: TGTGCCAGCTCACAGCGGCTAGACAATGAGCAGTTCTTC. Translation gives CASSQRLDNEQFF.

The chain carries TRBV19 and TRBJ1-2, with a tentative D call TRBD1 (5 bases). The CDR3 is 16 residues long. Trimming removed 2 bases from V and 3 bases from J, with 16 bases in between. CDR1 and CDR2 from the germline V gene are LNHDA and SQIVND (reference sequence). CDR3 bases: TGTGCCAGTAGTATATTTCAGCCGGGACGGGACTATGGCTACACCTTC. It is translated as CASSIFQPGRDYGYTF. The full variable domain, its missing parts supplied by reference TRBV19 and TRBJ1-2, is DGGITQSPKYLFRKEGQNVTLSCEQNLNHDAMYWYRQDPGQGLRLIYYSQIVNDFQKGDIAEGYSVSREKKESFPLTVTSAQKNPTAFYLCASSIFQPGRDYGYTFGSGTRLTVV.

The chain couples TRBV6-5 to TRBJ2-7, with a weak D call TRBD2 (6 bases). V gave up 4 bases and J gave up 5 bases, with 15 bases separating them. The germline V gene has CDR1 MNHEY and CDR2 SVGAGI. CDR3 size: 14 residues. The CDR3 nucleotides read TGTGCCAGCAGTTTCGTCTCCGGGGGACACGAGCAGTACTTC. This translates into CASSFVSGGHEQYF.

This chain uses TRBV7-9 with TRBJ1-6; TRBD1 matches 10 bases. The CDR3 totals 15 residues. The V and J ends lost 4 bases and 8 bases, in that order; junction bases with no gene match: 5. Germline values: CDR1 SEHNR, CDR2 FQNEAQ (reference sequence). CDR3: CASSSDRGMHSPLHF. The CDR3 DNA sequence: TGTGCCAGCAGCTCGGACAGGGGGATGCATTCACCCCTCCACTTT.

Points on this clone: The sample carries other DNA sequences with the same CDR3. This chain uses TRBV7-2 with TRBJ1-2; D gene unclear. Deletions cut 1 base from V and 8 bases from J, with 14 bases between. CDR1 is SGHTA, CDR2 FQGNSA, per germline. This CDR3 spans 14 amino acids. CDR3 amino acids: CASSLVWGPGGYTF. CDR3 nucleotides: TGTGCCAGCAGCTTAGTATGGGGTCCGGGGGGCTACACCTTC.

The gene calls are TRBV15 and TRBJ1-4, with D tentatively TRBD1 (5 bases). There are 16 residues in the CDR3. V dropped 0 bases and J dropped 6 bases, with 14 bases sitting between them. Germline V gene lookup returns CDR1 LNHNV and CDR2 YYDKDF (reference sequence). This CDR3 is CATSRDPGSSHEKLFF. CDR3 nucleotide sequence: TGTGCCACCAGCAGAGATCCAGGGTCATCTCATGAAAAACTGTTTTTT. The full variable domain, with the rest looked up from reference TRBV15 and TRBJ1-4, is DAMVIQNPRYQVTQFGKPVTLSCSQTLNHNVMYWYQQKSSQAPKLLFHYYDKDFNNEADTPDNFQSRRPNTSFCFLDIRSPGLGDTAMYLCATSRDPGSSHEKLFFGSGTQLSVL.

A few counts support this clone. This chain connects TRBV13 to TRBJ1-2, with D possibly matching TRBD1 (6 bases). CDR1 PRHDT and CDR2 FYEKMQ come from the germline V gene (reference sequence). The V end lost 5 bases, the J end lost 7 bases, and 14 bases lay between the germline ends. The CDR3 consists of 13 residues. The CDR3 DNA sequence: TGTGCCAGCAGCAAGCAGGGGATGGGTGGCTACACCTTC. Its translation is CASSKQGMGGYTF.

This clone was detected only once. The CDR3 here is CASSQVYTEFNSPLHF. CDR3 DNA sequence: TGTGCCAGCAGCCAAGTCTATACAGAGTTTAATTCACCCCTCCACTTT. The rearrangement uses TRBV4-2 and TRBJ1-6, with unresolved D. V was clipped by 1 base and J by 6 bases, with 13 bases between them. Germline lookup yields CDR1 LGHNA and CDR2 YNFKEQ. The CDR3 loop spans 16 amino acids.

This chain uses TRBV10-2 with TRBJ2-7; D is undetermined. The CDR3 loop spans 14 amino acids. Trimming took 4 bases from V and 2 from J, leaving 12 bases between them. Germline V lookup: CDR1 WSHSY, CDR2 SAAADI. This CDR3 reads CASSVAVYTYEQYF. The CDR3 DNA reads TGCGCCAGCAGTGTTGCCGTTTATACCTACGAGCAGTACTTC.

This chain connects TRBV27 to TRBJ1-2, with D tentatively TRBD1 (5 bases). Germline V lookup: CDR1 MNHEY, CDR2 SMNVEV (reference sequence). V gave up 0 bases and J gave up 2 bases, with 7 bases separating them. This CDR3 is built from 14 residues. As DNA, the CDR3 is TGTGCCAGCAGTTTATCGCGACAGAACTATGGCTACACCTTC. It codes for CASSLSRQNYGYTF.

The V and J genes are TRBV7-6 and TRBJ2-1, with 13 bases fitting TRBD2. The junction had 10 bases not matched to a gene; V was cut back by 5 bases and J by 0 bases. CDR1 SGHVS and CDR2 FNYEAQ come from the germline V gene. The CDR3 has 19 amino acids. CDR3 sequence reads: CASSGPGTSGTHSYNEQFF. The CDR3 DNA reads as TGTGCCAGCAGCGGCCCCGGGACTAGCGGGACACACTCCTACAATGAGCAGTTCTTC.

V is TRBV19 and J is TRBJ2-2; a possible D gene is TRBD2 (6 bases). V gave up 1 base and J gave up 7 bases, with 10 bases separating them. Germline V gives CDR1 LNHDA, CDR2 SQIVND (reference sequence). This CDR3 is 14 amino acids long. The CDR3 spells CASSIGAGFGELFF. The CDR3 coding sequence is TGTGCCAGTAGTATAGGCGCGGGATTCGGGGAGCTGTTTTTT.